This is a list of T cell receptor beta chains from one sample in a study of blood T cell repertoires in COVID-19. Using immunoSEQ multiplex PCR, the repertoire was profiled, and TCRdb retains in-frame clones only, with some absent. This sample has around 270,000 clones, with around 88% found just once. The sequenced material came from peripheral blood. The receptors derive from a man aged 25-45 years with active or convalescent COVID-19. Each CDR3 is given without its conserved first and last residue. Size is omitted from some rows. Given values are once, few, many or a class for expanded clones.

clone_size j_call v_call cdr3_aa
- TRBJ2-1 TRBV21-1 ASSNCLSQGLGDEQF
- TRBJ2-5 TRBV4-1 ASSPYHRGAQETQY
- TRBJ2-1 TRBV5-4 ASSLGGGAYNEQF
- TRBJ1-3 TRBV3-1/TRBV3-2 ASSLLIPQASGNTIY
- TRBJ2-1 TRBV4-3 ASSQDLLAGNEQF
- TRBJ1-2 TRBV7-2 ASRLTMRGTVYGYT
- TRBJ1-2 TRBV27 ASSVRGSYGYT
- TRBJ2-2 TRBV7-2 ASSLDNRVGELF
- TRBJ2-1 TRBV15 ASRGLSNEQF
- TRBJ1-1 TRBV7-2 ASSLGPGSGRSTEAF
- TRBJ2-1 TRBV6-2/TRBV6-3 ASSYVRYEQF
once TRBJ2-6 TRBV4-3 ASSQEPDSVSGANVLT
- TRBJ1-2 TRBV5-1 ASSTTGTGDRGYT
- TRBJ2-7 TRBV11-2 ASSLYARGPDEQY
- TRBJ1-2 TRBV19 ASSIRQGGYGYT
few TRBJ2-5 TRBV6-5 ASRTPGLETQY
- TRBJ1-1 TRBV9 ASSPLGLLNTEAF
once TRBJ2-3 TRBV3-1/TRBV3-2 ASSQVARGMKYTQY
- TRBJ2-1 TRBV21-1 ASSKANRSSYNEQF
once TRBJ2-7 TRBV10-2 ASSTTGRDEQY
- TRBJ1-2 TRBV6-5 ASSYSKTGTDYGYT
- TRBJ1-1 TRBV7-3 ASSLNRQTEAF
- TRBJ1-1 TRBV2 ASIIRGTEAF
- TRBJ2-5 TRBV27 ASSDRGPQETQY
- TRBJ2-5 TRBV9 ASSAGTLRETQY
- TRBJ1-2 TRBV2 ASTSGPLDRDTRGYT
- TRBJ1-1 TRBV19 ASSIDATGVNTEAF
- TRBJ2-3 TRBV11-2 ASSLEGQRSDTQY
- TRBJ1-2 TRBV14 ASSQDRGHYGYT
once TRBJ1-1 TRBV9 ASSVDPHLFGAF
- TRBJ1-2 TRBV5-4 ASSWDRGHGYT
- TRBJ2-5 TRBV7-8 ASTLGETQY
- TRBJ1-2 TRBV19 ASSPTGLQGYT
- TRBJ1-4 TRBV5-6 ASSLGTGERVREKLF
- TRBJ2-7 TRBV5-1 ASSGGGTGYHEQY
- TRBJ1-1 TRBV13 ASSLLDRDTEAF
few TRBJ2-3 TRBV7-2 ASSARLGSDTQY
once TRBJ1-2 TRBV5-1 ASTSTDSHGYT
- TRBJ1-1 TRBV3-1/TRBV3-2 ASSQDGEVEAF
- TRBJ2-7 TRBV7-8 ASSFAGTSYEQY
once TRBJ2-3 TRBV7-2 ASSLELAGGYTQY
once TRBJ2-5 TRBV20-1 SASLIADLKETQY
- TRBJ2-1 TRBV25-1 ASSTIRGGSYNEQF